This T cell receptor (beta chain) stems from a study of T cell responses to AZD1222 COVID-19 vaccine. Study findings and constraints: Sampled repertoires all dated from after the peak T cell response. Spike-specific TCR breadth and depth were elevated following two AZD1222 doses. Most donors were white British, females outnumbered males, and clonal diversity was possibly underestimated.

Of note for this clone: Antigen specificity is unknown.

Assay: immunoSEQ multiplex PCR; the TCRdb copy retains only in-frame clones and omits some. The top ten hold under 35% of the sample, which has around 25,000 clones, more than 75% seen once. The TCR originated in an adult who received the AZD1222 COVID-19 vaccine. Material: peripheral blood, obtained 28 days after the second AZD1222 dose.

The CDR3 region has the DNA TGTGCCAGCAGCTTAGAAGGGACAATGAACACTGAAGCTTTCTTT. Translation: CASSLEGTMNTEAFF. The chain employs TRBV7-9 and TRBJ1-1, with D tentatively TRBD1 (6 bases). Per the germline V gene, CDR1 is SEHNR and CDR2 is FQNEAQ (reference sequence). This CDR3 has 15 residues. V was clipped by 1 base and J by 0 bases, with 9 bases between them.